This is a list of T cell receptor beta chains from one sample in a study of blood T cell repertoires in COVID-19. Generated by immunoSEQ multiplex PCR, the TCRdb table keeps only in-frame clones and is missing some. The table records some 200,000 clones, 82% of them present only once. The sequenced sample was peripheral blood. The receptors stem from a woman aged 65 to 85 with COVID-19, enrolled during active disease. CDR3s include the opening cysteine and the closing phenylalanine or tryptophan. Fields, in order: V gene, clone size, J gene, D gene, CDR3 protein, CDR3 DNA. D genes are given only for firm matches. Clone size is given for some rows only: seen once, a few or many times, or a class if the clone is expanded.

TRBV28	NA	TRBJ1-5	NA	CASSLRRGGVENQPQHF	TGTGCCAGCAGTTTACGTAGGGGTGGGGTAGAAAATCAGCCCCAGCATTTT
TRBV24-1	NA	TRBJ2-7	TRBD1	CATGRTGPTYEQYF	TGTGCCACCGGAAGGACAGGGCCAACCTACGAGCAGTACTTC
TRBV6-5	NA	TRBJ2-7	NA	CASSNSGGEQYF	TGTGCCAGCAGTAACTCCGGGGGCGAGCAGTACTTC
TRBV28	NA	TRBJ1-2	NA	CASSLDSSYGYTF	TGTGCCAGCAGTTTGGACAGTTCATATGGCTACACCTTC
TRBV7-8	NA	TRBJ1-5	TRBD1	CASSLVGTGRQPQHF	TGTGCCAGCAGCTTAGTTGGGACAGGGAGACAGCCCCAGCATTTT
TRBV12-5	NA	TRBJ2-7	NA	CASGYGGPPYEQYF	TGTGCTAGTGGCTACGGGGGTCCTCCGTACGAGCAGTACTTC
TRBV18	NA	TRBJ2-6	NA	CASSPGGSGANVLTF	TGTGCCAGCTCACCCGGCGGCTCTGGGGCCAACGTCCTGACTTTC
TRBV19	once	TRBJ1-5	TRBD1	CASSIGTGTVQSQPQHF	TGTGCCAGTAGTATTGGGACAGGGACCGTCCAAAGTCAGCCCCAGCATTTT
TRBV3-1/TRBV3-2	NA	TRBJ1-1	NA	CASSPMVTGKTEAFF	TGTGCCAGCAGCCCAATGGTAACAGGCAAGACTGAAGCTTTCTTT
TRBV5-1	NA	TRBJ1-4	NA	CASSSGLTGEKLFF	TGCGCCAGCAGCTCAGGACTTACCGGCGAAAAACTGTTTTTT
TRBV24-1	few	TRBJ2-1	TRBD2	CATNDRTSGREQFF	TGTGCCACCAATGATCGGACTAGCGGTCGCGAGCAGTTCTTC
TRBV2	NA	TRBJ2-1	TRBD2	CASRPLAGFSSYNEQFF	TGTGCCAGCAGGCCTTTAGCGGGATTCAGCTCCTACAATGAGCAGTTCTTC
TRBV28	NA	TRBJ2-7	TRBD1	CASSFDGRGLTYEQYF	TGTGCCAGCAGTTTCGACGGCAGGGGGCTAACCTACGAGCAGTACTTC
TRBV18	NA	TRBJ1-5	TRBD1	CASSAGTGDSNQPQHF	TGTGCCAGCTCAGCCGGGACAGGGGATAGCAATCAGCCCCAGCATTTT
TRBV7-2	NA	TRBJ1-1	TRBD1	CASSPPGGVGGRRAFF	TGTGCCAGCAGCCCCCCAGGGGGTGTGGGGGGCCGAAGGGCTTTCTTT
TRBV7-2	NA	TRBJ2-5	NA	CASSLLNSQETQYF	TGTGCCAGCAGCTTATTAAACAGCCAAGAGACCCAGTACTTC
TRBV15	NA	TRBJ2-2	NA	CATSREGTVGTGELFF	TGTGCCACCAGCAGAGAAGGGACTGTTGGCACCGGGGAGCTGTTTTTT
TRBV19	NA	TRBJ2-1	NA	CASSIERSYSNEQFF	TGTGCCAGTAGTATAGAGAGATCATATTCCAATGAGCAGTTCTTC
TRBV7-2	NA	TRBJ1-2	NA	CASSLVGGSPLNYGYTF	TGTGCCAGCAGCTTAGTGGGGGGGTCTCCACTTAACTATGGCTACACCTTC
TRBV19	NA	TRBJ2-1	TRBD2	CASRRTSGLYNEQFF	TGTGCCAGTAGGCGGACTAGCGGACTCTACAATGAGCAGTTCTTC
TRBV28	NA	TRBJ1-2	NA	CASSYGVVGYTF	TGTGCCAGCAGTTACGGTGTAGTTGGCTACACCTTC
TRBV29-1	NA	TRBJ2-5	TRBD1	CSAKPGQQETQYF	TGCAGCGCTAAACCGGGACAGCAAGAGACCCAGTACTTC
TRBV12-5	NA	TRBJ2-2	NA	CASGTIMDTGELFF	TGTGCTAGTGGCACTATAATGGACACCGGGGAGCTGTTTTTT
TRBV5-1	NA	TRBJ1-1	TRBD1	CASSQGTGSTEAFF	TGCGCCAGCAGCCAGGGGACAGGGAGTACTGAAGCTTTCTTT
TRBV5-4	NA	TRBJ2-5	TRBD2	CASSLGPTSGQETQYF	TGTGCCAGCAGCTTGGGGCCTACTAGCGGTCAAGAGACCCAGTACTTC
TRBV5-6	NA	TRBJ2-3	TRBD2	CASSLLAGAPSSTDTQYF	TGTGCCAGCAGCTTGCTAGCGGGAGCCCCCTCTAGCACAGATACGCAGTATTTT
TRBV7-9	once	TRBJ2-3	NA	CASSLGNGGVGTDTQYF	TGTGCCAGCAGCTTAGGAAACGGCGGGGTGGGCACAGATACGCAGTATTTT
TRBV28	NA	TRBJ1-2	TRBD1	CASSSPGQGGNYGYTF	TGTGCCAGCAGCTCACCCGGACAGGGAGGGAACTATGGCTACACCTTC
TRBV5-1	NA	TRBJ1-2	NA	CASSPTPNYGYTF	TGCGCCAGCAGCCCGACACCCAACTATGGCTACACCTTC
TRBV10-3	NA	TRBJ2-7	NA	CAISGLKEQYF	TGTGCCATCAGTGGGCTTAAAGAGCAGTACTTC
TRBV7-3	NA	TRBJ2-3	NA	CASSFASGTDTQYF	TGTGCCAGCAGCTTTGCGAGCGGCACAGATACGCAGTATTTT
TRBV19	NA	TRBJ2-7	NA	CASAPRGEEEQYF	TGTGCCAGCGCCCCGAGAGGGGAGGAGGAGCAGTACTTC
TRBV28	NA	TRBJ2-1	TRBD2	CASSLGSSGFEQFF	TGTGCCAGCAGTTTGGGGTCTAGCGGCTTTGAGCAGTTCTTC
TRBV12-3/TRBV12-4	NA	TRBJ1-1	TRBD1	CASSLRQGTEAFF	TGTGCCAGCAGTTTAAGACAGGGCACTGAAGCTTTCTTT
TRBV6-4	NA	TRBJ2-2	TRBD2	CASSRLADTGELFF	TGTGCCAGCAGCCGACTAGCGGACACCGGGGAGCTGTTTTTT
TRBV7-8	NA	TRBJ1-5	NA	CASSLEIPPRQPQHF	TGTGCCAGCAGTCTAGAGATTCCCCCGCGACAGCCCCAGCATTTT
TRBV28	NA	TRBJ2-1	TRBD1	CASSTPGTGFLNEQFF	TGTGCCAGCAGTACGCCCGGGACAGGGTTTCTTAATGAGCAGTTCTTC
TRBV30	once	TRBJ1-4	NA	CAWTGGQLNEKLFF	TGTGCCTGGACGGGGGGACAACTTAATGAAAAACTGTTTTTT
TRBV7-2	once	TRBJ2-1	TRBD2	CASSAQTSGINEQFF	TGTGCCAGCAGCGCTCAGACTAGCGGGATCAATGAGCAGTTCTTC
TRBV6-5	NA	TRBJ1-1	NA	CASSYSGGIVITEAFF	TGTGCCAGCAGTTACTCGGGAGGGATAGTTATAACTGAAGCTTTCTTT
TRBV7-9	once	TRBJ2-1	TRBD2	CASSFERELDNEQFF	TGTGCCAGCAGCTTTGAGCGGGAGTTAGACAATGAGCAGTTCTTC
TRBV2	NA	TRBJ1-5	NA	CASSREGNQPQHF	TGTGCCAGCAGTCGGGAGGGAAATCAGCCCCAGCATTTT
TRBV25-1	NA	TRBJ2-3	NA	CASSISADTQYF	TGTGCCAGCAGTATTAGCGCAGATACGCAGTATTTT
TRBV6-2/TRBV6-3	few	TRBJ2-2	TRBD2	CASSDRMGTSTGELFF	TGTGCCAGCAGCGACAGGATGGGGACTAGTACCGGGGAGCTGTTTTTT
TRBV7-9	NA	TRBJ1-2	TRBD1	CASRSQGSFYGYTF	TGTGCCAGCAGGTCACAGGGGTCATTCTATGGCTACACCTTC
TRBV28	NA	TRBJ1-6	NA	CASSWGGSYNSPLHF	TGTGCCAGCAGTTGGGGGGGGTCCTATAATTCACCCCTCCACTTT
TRBV28	NA	TRBJ1-3	NA	CASKTGTRDSGNTIYF	TGTGCCAGCAAAACCGGGACAAGAGACTCTGGAAACACCATATATTTT
TRBV6-5	few	TRBJ1-1	NA	CASTSSAAEAFF	TGTGCCAGCACTTCGAGCGCAGCCGAAGCTTTCTTT
TRBV6-6	NA	TRBJ1-5	TRBD1	CASGWDRGNQPQHF	TGTGCCAGCGGATGGGACAGGGGCAATCAGCCCCAGCATTTT
TRBV5-8	once	TRBJ2-6	NA	CASSLDVEANVLTF	TGTGCCAGCAGCTTGGATGTAGAGGCCAACGTCCTGACTTTC